The clone carrying this T cell receptor (beta chain) was counted a single time. Its antigen is unknown. Documented treatment: approximately 18 received Ad26.COV2.S at low or high dose, single or two shots; a few received placebo; per-sample allocation not given. Sample collection was performed on day 63 after the first vaccine or placebo injection. Clones were sequenced by immunoSEQ multiplex PCR, and TCRdb holds only the in-frame ones, with some missing. The sample lists roughly 500,000 clones; about 88% were seen once. The data were taken from a study of Ad26.COV2.S vaccination and SARS-CoV-2 variants. Germline assignment: CDR1 SGHDN and CDR2 FVKESK. This CDR3 is built from 15 residues. V was clipped by 1 base and J by 4 bases, with 11 bases between them. The study, taken as a whole, reports: The authors reported substantial breadth in spike-specific CD8+ and CD4+ T cell responses after vaccination.

The receptor was isolated from a person between 18 and 59 years old who received the Ad26.COV2.S COVID-19 vaccine or a placebo. The V and J genes are TRBV14 and TRBJ2-1; maybe TRBD2 (6 bases). Sequenced here: peripheral blood, sampled in a trial of Ad26.COV2.S vaccine versus placebo. The CDR3 DNA is TGTGCCAGCAGCCAAGGGGGAGGCAGATACAATGAGCAGTTCTTC. Translated, it gives CASSQGGGRYNEQFF.